Listed here are 15 T cell receptor beta chains from one sample, sequenced in a study of radiotherapy plus CTLA-4 blockade in lung cancer. Produced via immunoSEQ multiplex PCR; TCRdb's table is partial and in-frame only. This table has 80,000 to 95,000 clones, approximately 78% appearing once. The sequencing used peripheral blood, collected from a patient treated with radiotherapy plus ipilimumab. The receptors shown here come from a human donor with non-small cell lung cancer that progressed on radiotherapy plus ipilimumab.

The gene calls are TRBV29-1 and TRBJ2-2; D not certain. With 3 bases removed from V and 5 bases from J, the gap between germline ends came to 10 bases. Germline V lookup: CDR1 SQVTM, CDR2 ANQGSEA. The CDR3 is 13 amino acids. CDR3 nucleotide sequence: TGCAGCGTTGACCCGTCCCTGACCGGGGAGCTGTTTTTT. Translated, it gives CSVDPSLTGELFF.

The chain links TRBV6-5 to TRBJ2-2; 7 positions agree with TRBD1. Germline V gives CDR1 MNHEY, CDR2 SVGAGI. The trim removed 4 bases at V and 4 bases at J, leaving 3 bases unmatched. CDR3 length: 14 residues. The chain's CDR3 is CASSLGQFTGELFF. CDR3 in DNA: TGTGCCAGCAGTTTGGGACAGTTCACCGGGGAGCTGTTTTTT.

Details on this clone: The junction departs from germline at one end; a sequencing error may be responsible. The same CDR3 can be traced to other DNA sequences in this sample. This sequence joins TRBV27 and TRBJ2-2; D may correspond to TRBD1 or TRBD2 (5 bases each). The CDR3 runs 13 residues. Germline V CDR1 and CDR2: MNHEY, SMNVEV (reference sequence). The CDR3 loop reads CASNRDATGELFF. CDR3 DNA: TGCGCCAGTAACCGGGACGCCACCGGGGAGCTGTTTTTT.

The chain couples TRBV6-1 to TRBJ1-1, with 9 bases matching TRBD1. Germline loops: CDR1 MNHNS, CDR2 SASEGT. With 2 bases clipped from V and 5 bases from J, the junction kept 9 bases outside the gene matches. The CDR3 has 16 amino acids. The CDR3 spells CASSEIGGTGRTEAFF. The CDR3 nucleotides read TGTGCCAGCAGTGAAATAGGGGGGACAGGGCGGACTGAAGCTTTCTTT.

This clone was seen more than once but under ten times. The chain is built from TRBV9 and TRBJ1-4, with no clear D. CDR1 is SGDLS and CDR2 is YYNGEE in the germline V gene. V was pared by 3 bases and J by 8 bases, with 11 bases between. CDR3 length: 13 amino acids. The CDR3 protein is CASSDTPGEKLFF. The DNA of the CDR3 is TGTGCCAGCAGCGATACGCCTGGAGAAAAACTGTTTTTT. The full variable domain, completed using reference TRBV9 and TRBJ1-4, is DSGVTQTPKHLITATGQRVTLRCSPRSGDLSVYWYQQSLDQGLQFLIQYYNGEERAKGNILERFSAQQFPDLHSELNLSSLELGDSALYFCASSDTPGEKLFFGSGTQLSVL.

The genes are TRBV28 and TRBJ2-1; 11 bases fit TRBD1. The CDR3 has 15 residues. The junction had 6 bases not matched to a gene; V was cut back by 4 bases and J by 7 bases. CDR1 MDHEN and CDR2 SYDVKM come from the germline V gene. The CDR3 region is CASSSGTGGRNEQFF. In nucleotides, the CDR3 is TGTGCCAGCAGTTCAGGGACAGGGGGGAGGAATGAGCAGTTCTTC.

V is TRBV4-1 and J is TRBJ2-5; TRBD1 aligns across 9 bases. This CDR3 region has 15 residues. V was pared by 4 bases and J by 3 bases, with 6 bases of the junction left unmatched. CDR1 and CDR2 (germline): MGHRA, YSYEKL. CDR3 residues: CASSLQDRGKETQYF. The CDR3 nucleotides read TGCGCCAGCAGCCTCCAGGACAGGGGAAAAGAGACCCAGTACTTC.

CDR3 in amino acids: CASSLVQRPSLNTEAFF. Written as DNA, the CDR3 is TGTGCCAGCAGTTTAGTGCAGAGGCCCTCCCTTAACACTGAAGCTTTCTTT. The chain joins TRBV27 to TRBJ1-1; no definite D call. The germline gives CDR1 MNHEY, CDR2 SMNVEV (reference sequence). This CDR3 comprises 17 residues. The ends were cut back, 2 bases at V and 2 bases at J, with 18 bases in the middle.

This clone showed up just a few times. The chain carries TRBV5-1 and TRBJ1-4, with D possibly matching TRBD1 (5 bases). The CDR3 is made up of 15 amino acids. Germline CDR1 and CDR2: SGHRS and YFSETQ. V dropped 0 bases and J dropped 5 bases, with 11 bases sitting between them. The chain's CDR3 is CASSLEGRENEKLFF. As DNA, the CDR3 is TGCGCCAGCAGCTTGGAGGGACGGGAGAATGAAAAACTGTTTTTT.

This clone was recorded a few times. The chain employs TRBV2 and TRBJ2-3; D is unclear. Germline V gene data show CDR1 as SNHLY and CDR2 as FYNNEI. This CDR3 has 12 amino acids. Trimming removed 6 bases from V and 2 bases from J, with 6 bases in between. The DNA for the CDR3 is TGTGCCAGCAGCACCGACACAGATACGCAGTATTTT. Amino acid sequence: CASSTDTDTQYF.

The rearrangement links TRBV2 to TRBJ2-1; 8 bases match TRBD2. V lost 7 bases and J lost 4; bases outside the gene matches: 3. The CDR3 extends over 13 amino acids. Germline V CDR1 and CDR2: SNHLY, FYNNEI. The CDR3 sequence: CASNSGEYNEQFF. CDR3 nucleotides: TGTGCCAGCAATAGCGGGGAATACAATGAGCAGTTCTTC. The variable domain in full, with the rest retrieved from reference TRBV2 and TRBJ2-1, is EPEVTQTPSHQVTQMGQEVILRCVPISNHLYFYWYRQILGQKVEFLVSFYNNEISEKSEIFDDQFSVERPDGSNFTLKIRSTKLEDSAMYFCASNSGEYNEQFFGPGTRLTVL.

The chain is built from TRBV11-2 and TRBJ2-7; 9 bases line up with TRBD2. The CDR3 contains 13 residues. The junction had 0 bases not matched to a gene; V was cut back by 2 bases and J by 4 bases. Germline V lookup: CDR1 SGHAT, CDR2 FQNNGV. The CDR3 here is CASSLSGGYEQYV. As DNA, the CDR3 is TGTGCCAGCAGCTTAAGCGGGGGGTACGAGCAGTACGTC.

The gene calls are TRBV2 and TRBJ2-1; D possibly matches TRBD1 or TRBD2 (7 bases each). CDR1 is SNHLY and CDR2 is FYNNEI in the germline V gene. V was pared by 6 bases and J by 10 bases, with 16 bases between. CDR3 length equals 13 residues. Written as DNA, the CDR3 is TGTGCCAGCAGGGCTCCAGGGGGGGACGAGCAGTTCTTC. It codes for CASRAPGGDEQFF.

The V and J genes are TRBV29-1 and TRBJ2-7, with 11 bases identical to TRBD1. After removal of 5 bases from V and 1 base from J, the junction contained 4 bases not matched to a gene. Germline CDR1 and CDR2: SQVTM and ANQGSEA. The CDR3 is 14 amino acids. Here the CDR3 reads CSVQGQGGSYEQYF. In nucleotides, the CDR3 is TGCAGCGTTCAGGGACAGGGGGGATCCTACGAGCAGTACTTC.

The chain uses TRBV5-4 and TRBJ2-1, with 9 positions matching TRBD1. The germline CDR1 and CDR2 sequences are SGHNT and YYREEE (reference sequence). Unmatched junction bases numbered 6, after V lost 6 bases and J lost 2 bases. The CDR3 sequence is 15 residues long. Here the CDR3 DNA reads TGTGCCAGCAACCTCCGGGACAGGGCCTACAATGAGCAGTTCTTC. Translated, it gives CASNLRDRAYNEQFF. Full variable domain (remainder filled in from reference TRBV5-4 and TRBJ2-1): ETGVTQSPTHLIKTRGQQVTLRCSSQSGHNTVSWYQQALGQGPQFIFQYYREEENGRGNFPPRFSGLQFPNYSSELNVNALELDDSALYLCASNLRDRAYNEQFFGPGTRLTVL.